This T cell receptor beta chain appears in the sequencing data of a study of Ad26.COV2.S vaccination and SARS-CoV-2 variants. Here immunoSEQ multiplex PCR was the method, and the copy in TCRdb shows in-frame clones only, minus some. Among hundreds of thousands of clones listed, around 92% were seen once. Stated treatment: roughly 19 received Ad26.COV2.S at low or high dose, single or two shots; roughly five received placebo; per-sample allocation not given. Sampling was performed 63 days after the first vaccine or placebo injection. The study, taken as a whole, reports: Greater spike-specific TCR breadth was seen in vaccine recipients than in placebo recipients. Reportedly, after vaccination the spike-specific CD8+ and CD4+ T cell responses displayed substantial breadth.

Looked up from germline, CDR1 is MNHEY and CDR2 is SVGAGI. V gave up 8 bases and J gave up 6 bases; unmatched junction bases: 12. The CDR3 consists of 15 residues. On this clone: Its specificity is not known.

The receptor comes from a person aged 18 to 59 who received the Ad26.COV2.S COVID-19 vaccine or a placebo. The J gene is TRBJ2-1, the V gene TRBV6-5, with 8 bases lining up with TRBD2. This sample comprised peripheral blood, obtained in a trial of Ad26.COV2.S vaccine versus placebo. The CDR3 here is CASAGPAGALNEQFF. The CDR3 coding sequence is TGTGCCAGCGCAGGGCCAGCGGGGGCCCTCAATGAGCAGTTCTTC.